Here is one T cell receptor beta chain with its context. There are 14 residues in the CDR3. V lost 3 bases and J lost 7; bases outside the gene matches: 5. Germline assignment: CDR1 LGHDT and CDR2 YNNKEL (reference sequence). Clones were read by immunoSEQ multiplex PCR, and TCRdb kept only the in-frame ones, dropping some. This table holds some 280,000 clones, 89% found once. The data were taken from a study of blood T cell repertoires in COVID-19. Study summary: The United States, Italy and Spain supplied acute and convalescent COVID-19 samples. Sources were T cells, B-cell-depleted T cells, or PBMCs; the material itself was cDNA or gDNA.

Sequencing used peripheral blood. V is TRBV3-1 (or the pseudogene TRBV3-2) and J is TRBJ1-5; 8 bases fit TRBD1. This clonotype originated in a middle-aged woman who had recovered from COVID-19. This CDR3 is CASSHGQGDQPQHF. CDR3 nucleotides: TGTGCCAGCAGCCACGGACAGGGTGACCAGCCCCAGCATTTT.